Detailed here is one T cell receptor (beta chain). The CDR3 spans 17 residues. The germline CDR1 and CDR2 sequences are SNHLY and FYNNEI. V was pared by 0 bases and J by 4 bases, with 6 bases of the junction left unmatched. The sample is drawn from a study of T cell responses to AZD1222 COVID-19 vaccine. Produced via immunoSEQ multiplex PCR; TCRdb's table is partial and in-frame only. The data hold about 140,000 clones, with approximately 89% observed a single time. The sequence was collected from an adult who received the AZD1222 COVID-19 vaccine. Sequenced here: peripheral blood, sampled 28 days after the second AZD1222 dose. The chain combines TRBV2 with TRBJ2-5; 12 bases match TRBD2. CDR3 loop: CASSEALAGGPRETQYF. As DNA, the CDR3 is TGTGCCAGCAGTGAAGCTCTAGCGGGAGGGCCCCGAGAGACCCAGTACTTC.